The text below deals with one T cell receptor (beta chain). Its specificity is not known. The CDR3 length is 16 residues. V shed 5 bases and J shed 8 bases, with 21 bases lying between them. Germline V CDR1 and CDR2: SEHNR, FQNEAQ (reference sequence). The data stem from a study of CD8 T cells in Susac syndrome. Controls matched for sex and age were healthy donors. An input of roughly 0.45 to 1 ug of RNA was subjected to reverse transcription using random hexamers. TCRdb re-called the immunoSEQ multiplex PCR reads through MiXCR, storing one row per CDR3 protein. The table has more than 150,000 distinct CDR3 sequences, around 90% seen once. Study conclusions and caveats: The study conceded that its TCR sequencing and HLA analysis involved relatively few individuals.

The sequencing input was CD4+ T cells from PBMCs. The chain has TRBV7-9 and TRBJ1-4; the D is unclear. The sequence came from a human donor in good health. CDR3 sequence (DNA): TGTGCCAGCAGCCCGCCGACCGACCCTAGCCGGGAAAAACTGTTTTTT. It codes for CASSPPTDPSREKLFF.